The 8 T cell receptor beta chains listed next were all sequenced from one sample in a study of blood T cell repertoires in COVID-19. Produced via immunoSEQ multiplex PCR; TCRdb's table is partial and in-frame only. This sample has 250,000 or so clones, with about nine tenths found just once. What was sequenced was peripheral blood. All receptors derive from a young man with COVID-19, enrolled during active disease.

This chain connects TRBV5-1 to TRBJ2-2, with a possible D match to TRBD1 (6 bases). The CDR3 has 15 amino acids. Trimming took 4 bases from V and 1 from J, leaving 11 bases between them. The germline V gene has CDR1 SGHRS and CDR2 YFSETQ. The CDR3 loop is CASSGSGQNTGELFF. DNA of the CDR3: TGCGCCAGCAGCGGATCGGGACAGAACACCGGGGAGCTGTTTTTT.

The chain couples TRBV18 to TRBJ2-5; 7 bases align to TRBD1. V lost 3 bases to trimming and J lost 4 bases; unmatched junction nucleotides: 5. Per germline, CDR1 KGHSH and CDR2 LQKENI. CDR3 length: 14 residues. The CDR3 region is CASSPIGTVETQYF. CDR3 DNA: TGTGCCAGCTCACCTATCGGGACAGTAGAGACCCAGTACTTC.

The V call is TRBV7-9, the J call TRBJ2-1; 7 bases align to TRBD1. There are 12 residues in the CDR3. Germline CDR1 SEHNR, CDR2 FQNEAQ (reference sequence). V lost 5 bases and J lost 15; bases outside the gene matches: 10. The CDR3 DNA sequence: TGTGCCAGCAGCACCGGGGACAGCCGAGGGTTCTTC. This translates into CASSTGDSRGFF.

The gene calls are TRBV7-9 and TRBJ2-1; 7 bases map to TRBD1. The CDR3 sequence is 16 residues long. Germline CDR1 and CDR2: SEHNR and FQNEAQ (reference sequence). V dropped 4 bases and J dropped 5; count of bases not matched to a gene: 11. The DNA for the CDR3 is TGTGCCAGCAGCTCCGCCACTACAGGGGTCCACAATGAGCAGTTCTTC. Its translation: CASSSATTGVHNEQFF.

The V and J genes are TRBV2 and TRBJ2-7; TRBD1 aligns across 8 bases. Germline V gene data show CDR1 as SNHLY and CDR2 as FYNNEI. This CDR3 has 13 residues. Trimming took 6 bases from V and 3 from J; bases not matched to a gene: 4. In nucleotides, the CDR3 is TGTGCCAGCAGCGGACAGGGCATCTACGAGCAGTACTTC. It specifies CASSGQGIYEQYF.

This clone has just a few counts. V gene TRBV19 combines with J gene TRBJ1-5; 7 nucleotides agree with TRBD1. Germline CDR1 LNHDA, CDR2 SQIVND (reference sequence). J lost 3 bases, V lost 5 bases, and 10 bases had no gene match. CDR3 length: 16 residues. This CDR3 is CASSSRDSMSNQPQHF. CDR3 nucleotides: TGTGCCAGTAGTTCCCGGGACAGTATGTCCAATCAGCCCCAGCATTTT.

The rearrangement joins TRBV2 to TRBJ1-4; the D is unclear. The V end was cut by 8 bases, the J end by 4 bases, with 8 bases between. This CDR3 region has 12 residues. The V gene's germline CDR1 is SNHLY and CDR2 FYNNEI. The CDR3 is CASGPFNEKLFF. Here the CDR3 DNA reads TGTGCCAGCGGCCCTTTTAATGAAAAACTGTTTTTT.

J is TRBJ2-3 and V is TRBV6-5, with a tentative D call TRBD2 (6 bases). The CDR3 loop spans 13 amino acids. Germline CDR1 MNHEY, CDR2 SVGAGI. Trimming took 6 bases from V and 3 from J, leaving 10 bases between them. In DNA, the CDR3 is TGTGCCAGCAGAACACTAGCAACAGATACGCAGTATTTT. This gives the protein CASRTLATDTQYF.